The 10 T cell receptor beta chains below were found in one sample sequenced in a study of chemoradiotherapy in HPV16-positive cancers. The data were produced by immunoSEQ multiplex PCR, yet TCRdb's version contains in-frame clones alone and is incomplete. The profile shows over a thousand clones, roughly 80% of them singletons. The specimen comprised tumor tissue, sampled from a patient who underwent chemoradiotherapy. The receptors were sampled from a human donor with HPV-associated anogenital cancer.

The chain joins TRBV7-6 to TRBJ2-5, with 7 bases identical to TRBD1. The CDR3 spans 16 residues. The germline gives CDR1 SGHVS, CDR2 FNYEAQ. V gave up 5 bases and J gave up 4 bases; unmatched junction bases: 13. In DNA, the CDR3 is TGTGCCAGCAGCACCCACCAGCGACAGGGCCGAGAGACCCAGTACTTC. Translated, it gives CASSTHQRQGRETQYF.

This chain links TRBV19 with TRBJ1-1; D might be TRBD1 (6 bases). Trimming left V 3 bases short and J 1 base short, with 12 bases between. The CDR3 loop spans 15 amino acids. The germline V gene has CDR1 LNHDA and CDR2 SQIVND (reference sequence). In DNA form, the CDR3 reads TGTGCCAGTAGTATGGTGGGGGCCCAGAACACTGAAGCTTTCTTT. Amino acid sequence: CASSMVGAQNTEAFF. Full variable domain (rest looked up from reference TRBV19 and TRBJ1-1): DGGITQSPKYLFRKEGQNVTLSCEQNLNHDAMYWYRQDPGQGLRLIYYSQIVNDFQKGDIAEGYSVSREKKESFPLTVTSAQKNPTAFYLCASSMVGAQNTEAFFGQGTRLTVV.

The chain joins TRBV9 to TRBJ2-2; 9 bases fit TRBD1. Germline V gives CDR1 SGDLS, CDR2 YYNGEE. The V and J ends lost 3 bases and 6 bases, in that order; junction bases with no gene match: 0. CDR3 length equals 13 residues. CDR3 loop: CASSDRGPGELFF. DNA of the CDR3: TGTGCCAGCAGCGACAGGGGGCCCGGGGAGCTGTTTTTT.

This chain links TRBV28 with TRBJ2-3; the D gene could be TRBD1 or TRBD2 (5 bases each). This CDR3 has 14 residues. With 3 bases removed from V and 4 bases from J, the gap between germline ends came to 11 bases. The germline gives CDR1 MDHEN, CDR2 SYDVKM. CDR3 sequence (DNA): TGTGCCAGCAGTTTCGGGGCTGGCGCAGATACGCAGTATTTT. Translated: CASSFGAGADTQYF.

The chain couples TRBV7-9 to TRBJ1-1; TRBD1 aligns across 9 bases. The V gene's germline CDR1 is SEHNR and CDR2 FQNEAQ (reference sequence). The CDR3 extends over 15 amino acids. The V gene end was trimmed by 3 bases and the J gene end by 4 bases; junction bases not matched to a gene: 6. This CDR3 reads CASSLGQGRGTEAFF. The DNA for the CDR3 is TGTGCCAGCAGCTTGGGACAGGGCCGTGGCACTGAAGCTTTCTTT.

The chain combines TRBV7-2 with TRBJ1-2, with TRBD1 as a possible D gene (5 bases). The CDR3 consists of 18 residues. Germline CDR1 SGHTA, CDR2 FQGNSA. Deletions cut 2 bases from V and 4 bases from J, with 23 bases between. The CDR3, as DNA: TGTGCCAGCAGCTTAAGGCCAGAAGGGGAGATTAAGGGCTATGGCTACACCTTC. This encodes CASSLRPEGEIKGYGYTF.

The chain carries TRBV6-1 and TRBJ2-3; TRBD1 is a possible D gene (5 bases). CDR1 is MNHNS, CDR2 SASEGT, per germline. The V end lost 1 base, the J end lost 2 bases, and 7 bases lay between the germline ends. This CDR3 contains 14 residues. The chain's CDR3 is CASSEGGPTDTQYF. CDR3 bases: TGTGCCAGCAGTGAAGGGGGCCCCACAGATACGCAGTATTTT.

The chain is built from TRBV7-9 and TRBJ1-2; D is ambiguous. V was cut by 5 bases and J by 3 bases, with 10 bases left in between. CDR1 SEHNR and CDR2 FQNEAQ come from the germline V gene (reference sequence). CDR3 size: 13 residues. This chain's CDR3 is CASSPVGYYGYTF. The CDR3 region has the DNA TGTGCCAGCAGCCCTGTCGGGTACTATGGCTACACCTTC.

Turning to this clone: Germline is not matched at one junction end, which may reflect a read error. The V call is TRBV5-6, the J call TRBJ1-2; 7 bases agree with TRBD1. The CDR3 extends over 14 amino acids. Germline V gene sequence: CDR1 SGHDT, CDR2 YYEEEE. The CDR3 nucleotides read TGTGCCAGCAGCTCACCATATAGACAGGGTACGCGGGACTTC. The encoded protein is CASSSPYRQGTRDF. The full variable domain, its missing parts supplied by reference TRBV5-6 and TRBJ1-2, is DAGVTQSPTHLIKTRGQQVTLRCSPKSGHDTVSWYQQALGQGPQFIFQYYEEEERQRGNFPDRFSGHQFPNYSSELNVNALLLGDSALYLCASSSPYRQGTRDFGSGTRLTVV.

This chain uses TRBV7-3 with TRBJ1-1; D remains ambiguous. Germline values: CDR1 SGHTA, CDR2 FQGTGA. The V and J ends lost 5 bases and 6 bases respectively, with 13 bases between them. The CDR3 length is 13 residues. The CDR3 bases are TGTGCCAGCAGCCCGTACGAGGGCGCTGAAGCTTTCTTT. This codes for CASSPYEGAEAFF. Drawing the rest from reference TRBV7-3 and TRBJ1-1, the complete variable domain is GAGVSQTPSNKVTEKGKYVELRCDPISGHTALYWYRQSLGQGPEFLIYFQGTGAADDSGLPNDRFFAVRPEGSVSTLKIQRTERGDSAVYLCASSPYEGAEAFFGQGTRLTVV.